These 9 T cell receptor beta chains came from one sample sequenced in a study of shared clonotypes between healthy human individuals. Profiled with immunoSEQ multiplex PCR; TCRdb holds only in-frame clones, not every one. The sample yields roughly 2,500,000 clones, roughly 93% seen once. The sequencing input was naive CD4+ T cells from PBMCs. The subset is: CD45RA+ positively selected. These receptors were obtained from a man between 18 and 35 years old in good health. Some clones in this sample may be carry-over from other donors' samples.

The genes are TRBV6-5 and TRBJ2-2; D is undetermined. The length of the CDR3 is 14 residues. The ends were cut back, 6 bases at V and 4 bases at J, with 12 bases in the middle. CDR1 and CDR2 (germline): MNHEY, SVGAGI. CDR3 amino acids: CASRPQAITGELFF. The CDR3 nucleotides read TGTGCCAGCAGACCTCAGGCGATCACCGGGGAGCTGTTTTTT.

V usage is TRBV10-3 and J usage is TRBJ2-7, with no clear D. The germline CDR1 and CDR2 sequences are ENHRY and SYGVKD. This CDR3 has 12 amino acids. Between the trimmed V and J ends, which lost 5 bases and 4 bases, there was a span of 9 bases. CDR3 residues: CAISPSPYEQYF. The CDR3 bases are TGTGCCATCAGTCCTTCTCCATACGAGCAGTACTTC.

Only one count was recorded for this clone. V usage is TRBV18 and J usage is TRBJ2-1; a possible D gene is TRBD2 (6 bases). The CDR3 has 15 amino acids. V lost 2 bases and J lost 9, with 17 bases in between. The germline V gene encodes CDR1 KGHSH and CDR2 LQKENI. CDR3 bases: TGTGCCAGCTCACCAGGGACGGGAGCACCCACTGAGCAGTTCTTC. This encodes CASSPGTGAPTEQFF.

The chain combines TRBV2 with TRBJ1-2; D not certain. V lost 5 bases and J 8 bases, leaving 9 bases between the germline ends. Germline V lookup: CDR1 SNHLY, CDR2 FYNNEI. CDR3 length: 11 amino acids. The CDR3 region is CASSTSGGYTF. In nucleotides, the CDR3 is TGTGCCAGCAGTACCTCCGGGGGCTACACCTTC.

Note on this clone: One end of the junction is discordant with germline, which a read error may explain. The rearrangement joins TRBV9 to TRBJ2-3; 11 bases are a match to TRBD2. Germline V CDR1 and CDR2: SGDLS, YYNGEE. There are 16 residues in the CDR3. The CDR3 sequence: CASSVVAGGYTNTQYF. The DNA for the CDR3 is TGTGCCAGCAGCGTAGTAGCGGGGGGGTACACAAATACGCAGTATTTT.

CDR3 nucleotide sequence: TGTGCCAGCAGCCAAAGTCAATGGACAGTAGGGACCGGGGAGCTGTTTTTT. Its protein is CASSQSQWTVGTGELFF. J is TRBJ2-2 and V is TRBV14; perhaps TRBD1 as D (6 bases). Trimming pared 2 bases from V and 5 bases from J, leaving 18 bases between. This CDR3 contains 17 residues. The germline CDR1 and CDR2 sequences are SGHDN and FVKESK.

This clone was found once. V usage is TRBV6-6 and J usage is TRBJ2-7, with 7 bases aligning to TRBD1. After removal of 6 bases from V and 1 base from J, the junction contained 9 bases not matched to a gene. The germline V gene encodes CDR1 MNHNY and CDR2 SVGAGI (reference sequence). The CDR3 covers 15 residues. The CDR3 is CASSRGTEGSYEQYF. The CDR3 nucleotides are TGTGCCAGCAGCCGAGGGACAGAGGGGTCCTACGAGCAGTACTTC.

The chain links TRBV2 to TRBJ2-7, with D unclear. The length of the CDR3 is 17 residues. Deletions cut 6 bases from V and 3 bases from J, with 24 bases between. Germline CDR1 and CDR2: SNHLY and FYNNEI. The CDR3: CASSDASPYMALYEQYF. The CDR3 region has the DNA TGTGCCAGCAGCGACGCCTCCCCGTACATGGCCCTCTACGAGCAGTACTTC.

This sequence joins TRBV4-3 and TRBJ2-3; no clear D gene. The V gene lost 1 base and the J gene lost 0 bases, with 11 bases spanning the gap. CDR3 size: 16 residues. CDR1 is LGHNA and CDR2 is YSLEER in the germline V gene. The CDR3 here is CASSQGVRESTDTQYF. DNA of the CDR3: TGCGCCAGCAGCCAAGGAGTAAGAGAGAGCACAGATACGCAGTATTTT.